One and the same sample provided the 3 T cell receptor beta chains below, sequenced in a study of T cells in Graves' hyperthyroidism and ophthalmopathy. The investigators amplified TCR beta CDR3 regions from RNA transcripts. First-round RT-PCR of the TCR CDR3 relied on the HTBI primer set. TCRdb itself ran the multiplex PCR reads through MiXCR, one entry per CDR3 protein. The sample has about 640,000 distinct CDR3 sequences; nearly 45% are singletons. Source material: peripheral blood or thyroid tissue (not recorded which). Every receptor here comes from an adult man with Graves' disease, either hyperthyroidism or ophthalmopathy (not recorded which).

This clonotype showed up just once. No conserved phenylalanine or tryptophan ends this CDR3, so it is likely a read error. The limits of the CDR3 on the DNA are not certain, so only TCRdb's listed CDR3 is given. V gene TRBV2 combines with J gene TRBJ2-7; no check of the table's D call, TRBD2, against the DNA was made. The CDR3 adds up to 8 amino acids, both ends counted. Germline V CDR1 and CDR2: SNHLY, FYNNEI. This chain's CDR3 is CASSVTTS.

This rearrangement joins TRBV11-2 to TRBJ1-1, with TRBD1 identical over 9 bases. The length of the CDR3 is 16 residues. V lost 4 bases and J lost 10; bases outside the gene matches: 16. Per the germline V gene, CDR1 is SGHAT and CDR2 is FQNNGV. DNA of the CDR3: TGTGCCAGCAGCTCTAAAACCCGGGACAGGGTGTCGGGAGCTTTCTTT. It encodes CASSSKTRDRVSGAFF.

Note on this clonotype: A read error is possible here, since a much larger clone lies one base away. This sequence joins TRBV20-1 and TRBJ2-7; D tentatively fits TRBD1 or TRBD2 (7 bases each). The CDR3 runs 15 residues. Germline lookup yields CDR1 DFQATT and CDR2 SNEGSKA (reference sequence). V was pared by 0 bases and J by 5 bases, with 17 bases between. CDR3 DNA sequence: TGCAGTGCTAGAGAAGGGGGCGGGAGTTGGAACGAGCAGTACTTC. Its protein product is CSAREGGGSWNEQYF.